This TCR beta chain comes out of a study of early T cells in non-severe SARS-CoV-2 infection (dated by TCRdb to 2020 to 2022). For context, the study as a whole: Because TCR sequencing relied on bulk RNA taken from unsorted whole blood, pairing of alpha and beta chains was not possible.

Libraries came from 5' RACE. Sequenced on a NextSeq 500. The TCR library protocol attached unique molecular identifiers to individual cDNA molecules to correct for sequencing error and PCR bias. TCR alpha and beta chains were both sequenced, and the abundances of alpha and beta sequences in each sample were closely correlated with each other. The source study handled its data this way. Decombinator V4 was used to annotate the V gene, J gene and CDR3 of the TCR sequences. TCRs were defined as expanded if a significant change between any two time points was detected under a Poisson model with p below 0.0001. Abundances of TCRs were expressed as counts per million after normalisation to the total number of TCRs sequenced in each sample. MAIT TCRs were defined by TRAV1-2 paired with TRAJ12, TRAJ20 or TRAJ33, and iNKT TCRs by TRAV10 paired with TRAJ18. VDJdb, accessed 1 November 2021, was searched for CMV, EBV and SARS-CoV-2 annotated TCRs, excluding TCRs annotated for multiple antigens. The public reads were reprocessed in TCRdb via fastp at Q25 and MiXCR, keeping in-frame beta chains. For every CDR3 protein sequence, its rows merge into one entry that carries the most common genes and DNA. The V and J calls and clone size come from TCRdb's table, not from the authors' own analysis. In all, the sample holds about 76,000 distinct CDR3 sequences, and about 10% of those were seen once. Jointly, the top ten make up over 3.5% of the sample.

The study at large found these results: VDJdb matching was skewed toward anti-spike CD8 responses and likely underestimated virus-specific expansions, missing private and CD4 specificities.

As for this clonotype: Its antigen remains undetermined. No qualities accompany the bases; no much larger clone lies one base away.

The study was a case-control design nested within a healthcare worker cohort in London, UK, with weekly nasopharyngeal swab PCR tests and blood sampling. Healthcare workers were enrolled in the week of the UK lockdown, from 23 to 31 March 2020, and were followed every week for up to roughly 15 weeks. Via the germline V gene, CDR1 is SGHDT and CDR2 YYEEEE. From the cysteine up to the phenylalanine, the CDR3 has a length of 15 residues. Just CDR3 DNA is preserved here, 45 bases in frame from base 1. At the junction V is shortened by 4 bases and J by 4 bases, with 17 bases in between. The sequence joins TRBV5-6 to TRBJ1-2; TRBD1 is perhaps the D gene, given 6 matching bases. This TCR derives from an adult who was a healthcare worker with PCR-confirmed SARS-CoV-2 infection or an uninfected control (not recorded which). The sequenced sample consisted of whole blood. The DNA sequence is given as TGTGCCAGCAGCCTATACCGGACAGAGAGCTATGGCTACACCTTC. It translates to CASSLYRTESYGYTF.